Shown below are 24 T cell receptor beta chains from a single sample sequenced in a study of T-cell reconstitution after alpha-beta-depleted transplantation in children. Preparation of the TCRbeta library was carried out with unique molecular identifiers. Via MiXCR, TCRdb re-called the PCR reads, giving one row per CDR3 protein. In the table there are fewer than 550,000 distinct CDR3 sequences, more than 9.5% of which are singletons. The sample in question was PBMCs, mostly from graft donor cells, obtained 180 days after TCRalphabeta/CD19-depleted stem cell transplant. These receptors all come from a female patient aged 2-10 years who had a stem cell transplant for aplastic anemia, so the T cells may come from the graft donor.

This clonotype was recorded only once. The CDR3 nucleotides read TGTGCCAGCTCACTAAGTCTCTACGAGCAGTACGTC. Amino acid sequence: CASSLSLYEQYV. The J gene is TRBJ2-7, the V gene TRBV18; D gene ambiguous. V lost 4 bases to trimming and J lost 3 bases, with 7 bases between them. CDR3 size: 12 residues. CDR1 KGHSH and CDR2 LQKENI come from the germline V gene.

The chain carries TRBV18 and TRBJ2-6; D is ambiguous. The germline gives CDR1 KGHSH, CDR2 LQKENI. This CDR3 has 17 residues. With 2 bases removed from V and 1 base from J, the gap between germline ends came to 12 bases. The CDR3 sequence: CASSPSITLSGANVLTF. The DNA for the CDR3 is TGTGCCAGCTCACCATCCATTACGTTATCTGGGGCCAACGTCCTGACTTTC.

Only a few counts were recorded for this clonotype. The CDR3 coding sequence is TGCAGCGTTGGTCTAGCGGGAGGACCCAGCTCCTACAATGAGCAGTTCTTC. It is translated as CSVGLAGGPSSYNEQFF. The chain has TRBV29-1 and TRBJ2-1; 11 nucleotides match TRBD2. Trimming at V came to 4 bases and at J to 0 bases, leaving 8 bases not matched to a gene. There are 17 residues in the CDR3. CDR1 SQVTM and CDR2 ANQGSEA come from the germline V gene.

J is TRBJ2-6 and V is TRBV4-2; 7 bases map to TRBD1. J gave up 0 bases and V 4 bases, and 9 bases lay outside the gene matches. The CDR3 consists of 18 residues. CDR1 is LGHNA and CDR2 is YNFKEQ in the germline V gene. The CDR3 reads CASSPGTVVASGANVLTF. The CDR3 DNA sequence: TGTGCCAGCAGCCCGGGGACAGTAGTTGCCTCTGGGGCCAACGTCCTGACTTTC.

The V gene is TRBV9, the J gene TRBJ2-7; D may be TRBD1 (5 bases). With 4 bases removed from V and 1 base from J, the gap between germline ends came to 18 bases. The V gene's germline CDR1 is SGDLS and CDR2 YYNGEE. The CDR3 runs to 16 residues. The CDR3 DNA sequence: TGTGCCAGCAGCCCCCGGGTCAGTGCAGGGTCCTACGAGCAGTACTTC. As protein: CASSPRVSAGSYEQYF.

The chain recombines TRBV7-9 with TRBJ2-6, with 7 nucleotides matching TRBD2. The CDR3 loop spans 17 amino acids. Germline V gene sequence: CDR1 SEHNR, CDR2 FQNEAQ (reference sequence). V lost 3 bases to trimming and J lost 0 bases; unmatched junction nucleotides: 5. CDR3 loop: CASSFISGLSGANVLTF. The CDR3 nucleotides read TGTGCCAGCAGCTTTATTAGCGGGCTCTCTGGGGCCAACGTCCTGACTTTC.

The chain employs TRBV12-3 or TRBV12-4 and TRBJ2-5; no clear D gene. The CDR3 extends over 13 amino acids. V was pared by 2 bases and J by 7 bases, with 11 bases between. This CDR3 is CASSLRSPRTQYF. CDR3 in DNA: TGTGCCAGCAGTTTACGGTCCCCCCGGACCCAGTACTTC.

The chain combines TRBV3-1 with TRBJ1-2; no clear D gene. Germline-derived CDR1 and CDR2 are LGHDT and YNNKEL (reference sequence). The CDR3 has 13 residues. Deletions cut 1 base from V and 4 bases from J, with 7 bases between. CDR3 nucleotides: TGTGCCAGCAGCCAAGGGGGTTTCTATGGCTACACCTTC. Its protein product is CASSQGGFYGYTF.

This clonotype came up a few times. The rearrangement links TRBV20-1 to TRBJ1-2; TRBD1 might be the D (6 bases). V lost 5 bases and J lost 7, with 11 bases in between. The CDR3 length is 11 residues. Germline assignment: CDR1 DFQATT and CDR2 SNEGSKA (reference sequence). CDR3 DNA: TGCAGTGCTTTACAGGGACGTGGCTACACCTTC. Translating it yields CSALQGRGYTF.

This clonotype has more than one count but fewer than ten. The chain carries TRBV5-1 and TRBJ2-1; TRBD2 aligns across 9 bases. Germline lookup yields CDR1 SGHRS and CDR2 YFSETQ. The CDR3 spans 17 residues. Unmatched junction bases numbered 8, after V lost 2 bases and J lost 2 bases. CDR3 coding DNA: TGCGCCAGCAGCTTTCTGGCGGGAGGGCCACCCTACAATGAGCAGTTCTTC. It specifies CASSFLAGGPPYNEQFF.

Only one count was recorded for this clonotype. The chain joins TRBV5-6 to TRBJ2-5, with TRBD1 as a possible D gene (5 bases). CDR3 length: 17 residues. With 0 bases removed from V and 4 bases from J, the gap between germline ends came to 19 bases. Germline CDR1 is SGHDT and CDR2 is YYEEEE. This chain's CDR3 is CASSLEGWTLLGETQYF. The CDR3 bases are TGTGCCAGCAGCTTGGAGGGGTGGACACTCCTCGGAGAGACCCAGTACTTC.

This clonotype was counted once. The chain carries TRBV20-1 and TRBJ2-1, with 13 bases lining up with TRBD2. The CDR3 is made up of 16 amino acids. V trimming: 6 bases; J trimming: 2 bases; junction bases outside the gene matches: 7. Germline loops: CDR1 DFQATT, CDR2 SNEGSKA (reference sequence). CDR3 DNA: TGCAGTGCAGGACTAGCGGGAGTTTTCGCCTACAATGAGCAGTTCTTC. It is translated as CSAGLAGVFAYNEQFF.

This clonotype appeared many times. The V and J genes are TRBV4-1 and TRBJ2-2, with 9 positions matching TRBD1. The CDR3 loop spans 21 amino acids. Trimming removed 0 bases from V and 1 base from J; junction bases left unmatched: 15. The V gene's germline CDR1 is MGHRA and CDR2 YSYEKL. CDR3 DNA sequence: TGCGCCAGCAGCCAAGATAGCGGCGGTACGACAGGGGGAAGGAACACCGGGGAGCTGTTTTTT. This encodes CASSQDSGGTTGGRNTGELFF.

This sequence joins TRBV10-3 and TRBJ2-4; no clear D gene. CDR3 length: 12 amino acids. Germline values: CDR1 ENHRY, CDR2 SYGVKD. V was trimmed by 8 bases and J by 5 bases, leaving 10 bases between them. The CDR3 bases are TGTGCCATCGGGCTAGTTGAAAACATTCAGTACTTC. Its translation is CAIGLVENIQYF.

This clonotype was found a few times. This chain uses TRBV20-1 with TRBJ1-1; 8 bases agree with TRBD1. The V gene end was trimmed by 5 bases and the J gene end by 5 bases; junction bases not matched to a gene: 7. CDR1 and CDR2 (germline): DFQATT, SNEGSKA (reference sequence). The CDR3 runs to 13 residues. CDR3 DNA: TGCAGTGCTCGGTGGACAGGGCGGACTGAAGCTTTCTTT. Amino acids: CSARWTGRTEAFF.

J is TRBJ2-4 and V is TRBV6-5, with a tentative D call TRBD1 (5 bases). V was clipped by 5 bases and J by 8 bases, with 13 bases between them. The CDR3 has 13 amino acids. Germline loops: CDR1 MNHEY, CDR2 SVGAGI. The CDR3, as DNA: TGTGCCAGCAGTCACGGACGCAGGGACATTCAGTACTTC. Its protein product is CASSHGRRDIQYF.

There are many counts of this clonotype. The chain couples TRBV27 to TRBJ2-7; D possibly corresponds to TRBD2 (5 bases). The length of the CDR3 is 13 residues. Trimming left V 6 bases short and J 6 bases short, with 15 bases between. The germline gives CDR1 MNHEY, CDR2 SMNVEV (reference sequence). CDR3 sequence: CASSLALTREQYF. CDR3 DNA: TGTGCCAGCAGCTTAGCGCTGACTCGCGAGCAGTACTTC.

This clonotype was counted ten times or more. The CDR3 DNA follows: TGTGCCAGCAGTTTAGCGCGCAAGTTCTTC. Protein sequence: CASSLARKFF. The chain recombines TRBV12-3 or TRBV12-4 with TRBJ2-1; D call uncertain. The ends were cut back, 0 bases at V and 14 bases at J, with 5 bases in the middle. The CDR3 covers 10 residues.

Here the CDR3 DNA reads TGTGCCATCAGTGATGGCAGCTACGAGCAGTACGTC. Encoded protein: CAISDGSYEQYV. The V and J genes are TRBV10-3 and TRBJ2-7; unclear D gene. The CDR3 consists of 12 residues. Trimming removed 3 bases from V and 3 bases from J, with 6 bases in between. Germline V gives CDR1 ENHRY, CDR2 SYGVKD.

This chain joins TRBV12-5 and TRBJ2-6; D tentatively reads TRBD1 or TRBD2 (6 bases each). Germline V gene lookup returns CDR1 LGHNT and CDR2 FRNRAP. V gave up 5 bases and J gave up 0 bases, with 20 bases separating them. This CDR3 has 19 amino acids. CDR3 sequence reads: CASGPGVGTSSSGANVLTF. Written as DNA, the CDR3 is TGTGCTAGTGGTCCAGGGGTAGGGACTTCCAGCTCTGGGGCCAACGTCCTGACTTTC.

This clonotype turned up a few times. The CDR3 nucleotides read TGTGCCGAACCACCCGTGGGCGAGCAGTACTTC. Translated, it gives CAEPPVGEQYF. The chain is built from TRBV7-9 and TRBJ2-7; no clear D. Trimming removed 11 bases from V and 6 bases from J, with 14 bases in between. CDR3 size: 11 residues. Germline loops: CDR1 SEHNR, CDR2 FQNEAQ (reference sequence).

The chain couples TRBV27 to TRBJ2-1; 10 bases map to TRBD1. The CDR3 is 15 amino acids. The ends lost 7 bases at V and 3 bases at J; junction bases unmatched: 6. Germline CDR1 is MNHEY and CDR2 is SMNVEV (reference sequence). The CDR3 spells CASTPGTGVYNEQFF. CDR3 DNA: TGTGCCAGCACCCCCGGGACAGGGGTCTACAATGAGCAGTTCTTC.

CDR3 nucleotides: TGTGCCAGCAGCTTAGCAGGTGGGGGGGGACCCTACAATGAGCAGTTCTTC. This encodes CASSLAGGGGPYNEQFF. The chain joins TRBV7-2 to TRBJ2-1; 7 bases are a match to TRBD2. Per germline, CDR1 SGHTA and CDR2 FQGNSA. The V and J ends lost 0 bases and 2 bases, in that order; junction bases with no gene match: 7. This CDR3 has 17 amino acids.

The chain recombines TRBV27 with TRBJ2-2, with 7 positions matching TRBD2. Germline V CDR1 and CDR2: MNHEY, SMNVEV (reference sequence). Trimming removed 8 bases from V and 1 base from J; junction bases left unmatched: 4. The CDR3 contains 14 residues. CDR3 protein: CASQRGQNTGELFF. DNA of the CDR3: TGTGCCAGCCAGCGGGGCCAGAACACCGGGGAGCTGTTTTTT.